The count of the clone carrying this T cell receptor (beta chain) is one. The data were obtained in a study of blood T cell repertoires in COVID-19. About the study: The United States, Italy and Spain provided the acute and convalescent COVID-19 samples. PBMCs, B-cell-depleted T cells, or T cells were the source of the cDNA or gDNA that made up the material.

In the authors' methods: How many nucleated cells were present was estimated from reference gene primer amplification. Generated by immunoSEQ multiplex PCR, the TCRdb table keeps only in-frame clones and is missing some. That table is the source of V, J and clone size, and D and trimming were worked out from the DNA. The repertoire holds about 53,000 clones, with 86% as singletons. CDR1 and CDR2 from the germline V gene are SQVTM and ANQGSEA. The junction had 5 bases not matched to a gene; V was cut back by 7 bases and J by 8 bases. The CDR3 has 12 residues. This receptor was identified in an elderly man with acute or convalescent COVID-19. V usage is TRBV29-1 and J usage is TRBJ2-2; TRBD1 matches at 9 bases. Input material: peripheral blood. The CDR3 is CSGGQGRGELFF. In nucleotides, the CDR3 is TGCAGCGGAGGACAGGGGAGGGGGGAGCTGTTTTTT.